Below, one T cell receptor (beta chain) is given with its context. Its antigen is currently unknown. These data come from a study of cytomegalovirus exposure and HLA in healthy donors. Overall study: In an early release, HLA-typed donors contributed approximately 80 million unique TCR sequences. Overall study findings and caveats: Common viral pathogens seemed to be connected with several of the most significant clusters, according to a later analysis. It has been reported that TCR beta sequences accurately predicted the HLA-A and HLA-B alleles of most subjects. Later on, an analysis tied 18,000 or so TCR beta sequences to HLA alleles at 0.05 false discovery rate.

The PCR used 60 Vbeta and 13 Jbeta primers. Method: immunoSEQ multiplex PCR; TCRdb's copy keeps in-frame clones and lacks some. This table has about 55,000 clones, 77% appearing once. The V segment lost 1 base and the J segment 0 bases; nucleotides outside the gene matches: 2. The CDR3 sequence is 16 residues long. Germline values: CDR1 LNHDA, CDR2 SQIVND (reference sequence). The receptor was isolated from a female donor in good health and CMV-seronegative. Sequencing used PBMCs. The chain combines TRBV19 with TRBJ2-2; 7 positions match TRBD1. CDR3 in DNA: TGTGCCAGTAGTATAGTGGGGACAGCGAACACCGGGGAGCTGTTTTTT. It yields the protein CASSIVGTANTGELFF.